This T cell receptor beta chain stems from a study of T cell changes during pregnancy in multiple sclerosis. Only in-frame clones appear in the TCRdb table, and some are missing; sequencing was by immunoSEQ multiplex PCR. Here the sample spans tens of thousands of clones, about 90% being singletons. CDR1 is SQVTM and CDR2 is ANQGSEA in the germline V gene. The CDR3 spans 13 residues. V gave up 4 bases and J gave up 4 bases, with 11 bases separating them. J is TRBJ1-5 and V is TRBV29-1, with D maybe TRBD1 (5 bases). The sample in question was CD4+ T cells from peripheral blood mononuclear cells, obtained in the first trimester of pregnancy. The sequence derives from a female donor with multiple sclerosis, enrolled in a pregnancy study. In DNA form, the CDR3 reads TGCAGCGTTGGTAGACAGCCAAATCAGCCCCAGCATTTT. Its translation: CSVGRQPNQPQHF.